These T cell receptor beta chains were read from a single sample in a study of shared clonotypes between healthy human individuals. Libraries were prepared by immunoSEQ multiplex PCR; TCRdb keeps only in-frame clonotypes and omits some of them. The table lists roughly 2.2 million clones, about 90% of them singletons. Sequencing was performed on naive CD4+ T cells from PBMCs. All receptors come from a man aged 18 to 30 in good health. Some clones in this sample may be carry-over from other donors' samples. Each CDR3 is given with its conserved first and last residue. Fields, in order: clone size, D gene, J gene, V gene, CDR3 DNA, CDR3 protein. The D gene is left open where the match is weak. A clone size is listed for some rows: how often the clone was seen (once, few, many), or a class if it is expanded.

clone size: -; D gene: -; J gene: TRBJ2-7; V gene: TRBV6-5; CDR3 DNA: TGTGCCACCTCGTTACGGGGGGCTGGTGAGCAGTACTTC; CDR3 protein: CATSLRGAGEQYF
clone size: -; D gene: TRBD1; J gene: TRBJ2-3; V gene: TRBV9; CDR3 DNA: TGTGCCAGCAGCGTACAAAGGACAGGGGGCGTTGATACGCAGTATTTT; CDR3 protein: CASSVQRTGGVDTQYF
clone size: -; D gene: TRBD1; J gene: TRBJ1-5; V gene: TRBV30; CDR3 DNA: TGTGCCTGGAATCGGGACAGGGGCAATCAGCCCCAGCATTTT; CDR3 protein: CAWNRDRGNQPQHF
clone size: -; D gene: TRBD1; J gene: TRBJ1-4; V gene: TRBV28; CDR3 DNA: TGTGCCAGCAGCTGGACAGGGGGGACGGAAAAACTGTTTTTT; CDR3 protein: CASSWTGGTEKLFF
clone size: -; D gene: -; J gene: TRBJ2-7; V gene: TRBV27; CDR3 DNA: TGTGCCAGCAGTTTAGTGTTAGGAACCGACGAGCAGTACTTC; CDR3 protein: CASSLVLGTDEQYF
clone size: -; D gene: -; J gene: TRBJ2-7; V gene: TRBV29-1; CDR3 DNA: TGCAGCGTCCCACACCTCCAGACCTTCTACGAGCAGTACTTC; CDR3 protein: CSVPHLQTFYEQYF
clone size: few; D gene: -; J gene: TRBJ1-5; V gene: TRBV15; CDR3 DNA: TGTGCCACGACGCAGTACACGGCCCGCAATCAGCCCCAGCATTTT; CDR3 protein: CATTQYTARNQPQHF
clone size: -; D gene: -; J gene: TRBJ1-5; V gene: TRBV19; CDR3 DNA: TGTGCCAGTACTAATATAGGGATGAATCAGCCCCAGCATTTT; CDR3 protein: CASTNIGMNQPQHF
clone size: -; D gene: TRBD1; J gene: TRBJ2-7; V gene: TRBV5-1; CDR3 DNA: TGCGCCAGCAGGGCGGGACAGGTGAGCTCCTACGAGCAGTACTTC; CDR3 protein: CASRAGQVSSYEQYF
clone size: -; D gene: TRBD1; J gene: TRBJ1-5; V gene: TRBV28; CDR3 DNA: TGTGCCAGCAGTTTAGGGGGGACAGGGGGGCAGCCCCAGCATTTT; CDR3 protein: CASSLGGTGGQPQHF
clone size: -; D gene: TRBD1; J gene: TRBJ1-4; V gene: TRBV15; CDR3 DNA: TGTGCCACCAGGAGAGGGACAGCTGGAGAAAAACTGTTTTTT; CDR3 protein: CATRRGTAGEKLFF
clone size: once; D gene: -; J gene: TRBJ2-3; V gene: TRBV11-3; CDR3 DNA: TGTGCCAGCAGCCCCCGGTCGAGGGAGGATCGCACAGATACGCAGTATTTT; CDR3 protein: CASSPRSREDRTDTQYF
clone size: -; D gene: -; J gene: TRBJ1-2; V gene: TRBV4-1; CDR3 DNA: TGCGCCAGCAGGGTGGGGGTAGGGCAAGCTAACTATGGCTACACCTTC; CDR3 protein: CASRVGVGQANYGYTF
clone size: -; D gene: TRBD2; J gene: TRBJ2-7; V gene: TRBV14; CDR3 DNA: TGTGCCAGCAGCCACCAAACCTGGGAGGGTTCCTACGAGCAGTACTTC; CDR3 protein: CASSHQTWEGSYEQYF
clone size: -; D gene: TRBD2; J gene: TRBJ2-1; V gene: TRBV28; CDR3 DNA: TGTGCCAGCAGTCGACTAGCGGGACACAATGAGCAGTTCTTC; CDR3 protein: CASSRLAGHNEQFF